This T cell receptor beta chain was recorded in a study of vaccination effects on CD4 cells after COVID-19. Overall study results and limits: Pronounced clonal contraction occurred in clones induced by infection and by vaccine late after vaccination.

Worth noting for this clone: Its antigen is undetermined.

Sequencing followed a ViraFEST assay step that expanded antigen-specific CD4+ T cells with viral peptide pools. Subsequent to approximately 11 days of culture, CD4+ T cells were isolated. Nucleocapsid antibody tests were negative, and the vaccine recipients had no prior SARS-CoV-2 infection. They grew 2 million to 2.5 million PBMC in each well, adding 7.5 to 10 IU/ml IL-2 and 10 ug/ml peptides. Fresh IL-2-containing medium replaced half the medium on days 3 and 7. CDR3 length: 15 residues. Germline V gene lookup returns CDR1 SEHNR and CDR2 FQNEAQ (reference sequence). The V and J ends lost 2 bases and 0 bases respectively, with 11 bases between them. Produced via immunoSEQ multiplex PCR; TCRdb's table is partial and in-frame only. The sample yields fewer than 25,000 clones, approximately 73% seen once.

This chain links TRBV7-9 with TRBJ2-7, with D maybe TRBD1 (6 bases). The sample was CD4+ T cells from PBMCs cultured with HCoV-229E spike peptides, taken before COVID-19 vaccination. This TCR was recovered from a human donor who received a COVID-19 vaccine. The CDR3 DNA is TGTGCCAGCAGCTTACTACAGGGTGACTCCTACGAGCAGTACTTC. As protein: CASSLLQGDSYEQYF.